The following is a T cell receptor beta chain sequence with its context. The target of this receptor is not known. Base qualities are not at hand, and no much larger clone is one base apart. This sample stems from a study of OX40 agonist ivuxolimab in advanced cancers. As for the study more broadly: The costimulatory receptor OX40 (CD134) was targeted by ivuxolimab, a fully human IgG2 agonistic monoclonal antibody. Of the 50 or so patients in dose escalation, about 19 had hepatocellular carcinoma, roughly 15 had melanoma, 9 had renal cell carcinoma and 9 had head and neck cancer. Prior anti-PD-1, anti-PD-L1 or anti-CTLA-4 therapy was permitted, and approximately 42% of dose-escalation patients had received checkpoint inhibitors. The paper covers the monotherapy dose-escalation part of the phase I ivuxolimab trial, which included N of about 50 patients. Peripheral TCRbeta sequencing was intended to test whether TCR sequence diversity was altered and clonal T-cell expansion was caused by ivuxolimab. Intravenous ivuxolimab was administered to patients every 2 weeks at six dose levels: 0.01, 0.1, 0.3, 1.5, 3 and 10 mg/kg. Partial responses occurred in three dose-escalation patients: two with cutaneous melanoma and one with hepatocellular carcinoma. The dose-escalation cohort was about 83% male with a mean age of roughly 60 years, ranging from roughly 23 to 90. Here is what the overall study found, with its caveats: Low levels of normalized T-cell clonal expansion were also seen in some patients who did not respond. At doses of 0.1 to 3.0 mg/kg, clonal expansion of both CD4+ and CD8+ blood T cells was observed from baseline to week 6. In the 0.1-3.0 mg/kg groups, partial responders were among the patients with the lowest normalized peripheral clonal expansion, particularly in CD8+ T cells. The antigen specificity of the peripheral T cells that underwent clonal expansion was not determined. After ivuxolimab, more expanded clones were found on average in CD8+ T cells than in CD4+ T cells.

Genomic DNA was extracted from sorted cells for sequencing of the TCRbeta CDR3 region. TCRbeta CDR3 regions were sequenced using the immunoSEQ Assay. TCRdb mirrors the immuneACCESS table, restricted to in-frame sequences. Some clones are absent from its copies; in checked studies, under half trace to an unresolved V gene, and the reason for the others is unknown. The sample table lists about 68,000 clones, 75% to 85% of them with a count of one. The ten largest clonotypes hold under 2% of the sample. CDR1 and CDR2 are drawn from the germline V gene (reference sequence): LNHDA, SQIVND. Including cysteine and phenylalanine, the CDR3 has 16 amino acids. The entry retains the CDR3 DNA only, 48 bases that are in frame from base 1. The junction shows trimming of 6 bases on V and 5 bases on J, plus 19 bases between the germline ends. Patients with autoimmune disease history or receiving systemic immunosuppression were excluded from the trial. Peripheral blood for TCR sequencing was collected from all dose cohorts at baseline, on cycle 4 day 1, and on cycle 7 day 1. The samples were drawn from a first-in-human, open-label, multicenter phase I dose-escalation trial of ivuxolimab. Adults with locally advanced or metastatic melanoma, renal cell, hepatocellular, or head and neck squamous cell carcinoma were enrolled in the trial. Before TCR sequencing, CD4+ T cells and CD8+ T cells were sorted from peripheral blood as separate populations.

This sequence was found in an adult with an advanced solid tumor such as melanoma, head and neck, liver or kidney cancer. Sequences were derived from CD4+ or CD8+ T cells sorted from blood, sampled in a trial of the OX40 agonist ivuxolimab. The rearrangement combines TRBV19 with TRBJ2-2; the D element could tentatively be TRBD1 or TRBD2, as 5 bases agree for each. Read as DNA, the sequence is TGTGCCAGTAGCACTGGGGGAACTATGGGGACCGGGGAGCTGTTTTTT. Its product reads: CASSTGGTMGTGELFF.